Sequencing of this T cell receptor (beta chain) was carried out in a study of Ad26.COV2.S vaccination and SARS-CoV-2 variants. The study's findings and limits: Relative to placebo recipients, vaccine recipients exhibited elevated spike-specific TCR breadth. CD8+ and CD4+ T cells specific for spike reportedly responded with substantial breadth after vaccination.

This CDR3 region has 14 residues. The germline CDR1 and CDR2 sequences are MNHEY and SMNVEV (reference sequence). V was shortened by 5 bases and J by 9 bases, with 17 bases between the two germline ends. Treatment in this sample: about 20 received Ad26.COV2.S at low or high dose, single or two shots; roughly five received placebo; per-sample allocation not given. At day 63 after the first vaccine or placebo injection, samples were drawn. It was an adult aged 18-55 years in Boston who was the donor. Sequencing was performed with immunoSEQ multiplex PCR; in TCRdb, only in-frame clones are kept and a portion is missing. The sample holds fewer than 500,000 clones; approximately 92% are singletons and the top ten take 9.5% to 15%. As to this clone: Its specificity is unknown.

The receptor comes from a person aged 18-60 years who received the Ad26.COV2.S COVID-19 vaccine or a placebo. The chain carries TRBV27 and TRBJ1-5; perhaps TRBD1 as D (6 bases). Material: peripheral blood, obtained in a trial of Ad26.COV2.S vaccine versus placebo. CDR3 bases: TGTGCCAGCAGTCTACAGGGTCTCCTAGGGCCCCAGCATTTT. This translates into CASSLQGLLGPQHF.